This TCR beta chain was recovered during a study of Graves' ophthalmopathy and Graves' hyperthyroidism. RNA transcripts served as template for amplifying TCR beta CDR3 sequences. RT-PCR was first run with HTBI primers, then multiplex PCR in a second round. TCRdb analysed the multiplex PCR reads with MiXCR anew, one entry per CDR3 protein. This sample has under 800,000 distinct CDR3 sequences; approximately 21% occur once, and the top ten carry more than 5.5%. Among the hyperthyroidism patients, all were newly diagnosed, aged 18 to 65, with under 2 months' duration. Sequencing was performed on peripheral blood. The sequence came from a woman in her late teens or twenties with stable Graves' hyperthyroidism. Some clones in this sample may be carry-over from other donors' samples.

The CDR3 DNA reads as TGTGCCAGCAGCCGGGCAGGGGGCTTGGACGAGCAGTACTTC. It yields the protein CASSRAGGLDEQYF. V is TRBV3-1 and J is TRBJ2-7, with 8 bases matching TRBD1. CDR3 length: 14 amino acids. The J segment lost 5 bases and the V segment lost 4 bases, leaving 7 bases of the junction unmatched. CDR1 and CDR2 (germline): LGHDT, YNNKEL (reference sequence).